One and the same sample provided the 16 T cell receptor beta chains below, sequenced in a study of T cell responses to AZD1222 COVID-19 vaccine. Measured with immunoSEQ multiplex PCR; TCRdb has only the in-frame clones, and not every one. The sample contains around 250,000 clones, roughly 93% of which appear only once. The sample in question was peripheral blood, obtained on day 0 of AZD1222 vaccination. These receptors were obtained from an adult in good health.

The chain is built from TRBV5-6 and TRBJ2-5; D is possibly TRBD2 (5 bases). The germline CDR1 and CDR2 sequences are SGHDT and YYEEEE. The CDR3 totals 14 residues. V was shortened by 0 bases and J by 2 bases, with 8 bases between the two germline ends. The CDR3 DNA is TGTGCCAGCAGCTTGGGACTATCACAAGAGACCCAGTACTTC. Amino acids: CASSLGLSQETQYF.

The CDR3 coding sequence is TGTGCCAGCAGCCGATCGAACACCGGGGAGCTGTTTTTT. As protein: CASSRSNTGELFF. This sequence joins TRBV7-2 and TRBJ2-2; no clear D gene. The V end lost 5 bases, the J end lost 0 bases, and 4 bases lay between the germline ends. CDR1 is SGHTA and CDR2 is FQGNSA in the germline V gene. The CDR3 extends over 13 amino acids.

This chain uses TRBV5-5 with TRBJ1-5, with TRBD1 matching over 7 bases. The CDR3 extends over 15 amino acids. CDR1 and CDR2 from the germline V gene are SGHKS and YYEKEE (reference sequence). V shed 4 bases and J 6 bases; nucleotides not matched to a gene: 10. The DNA for the CDR3 is TGTGCCAGCAGCCAGTTTACAGGGGCGAGTCAGCCCCAGCATTTT. Translating gives CASSQFTGASQPQHF.

V usage is TRBV4-1 and J usage is TRBJ2-1, with 10 bases fitting TRBD2. Per germline, CDR1 MGHRA and CDR2 YSYEKL. The CDR3 spans 14 residues. V lost 5 bases, J lost 4 bases, and 2 bases stayed unmatched. CDR3 loop: CASSWTSGYNEQFF. CDR3 in DNA: TGCGCCAGCAGCTGGACTAGCGGATACAATGAGCAGTTCTTC.

The chain combines TRBV29-1 with TRBJ2-5, with 10 bases identical to TRBD1. Per germline, CDR1 SQVTM and CDR2 ANQGSEA. CDR3 length: 16 amino acids. Unmatched junction bases numbered 8, after V lost 3 bases and J lost 1 base. CDR3 sequence (DNA): TGCAGCGTTGACTCCGGACAGGGGGGAATCCAAGAGACCCAGTACTTC. Translating gives CSVDSGQGGIQETQYF. Supplemented by reference TRBV29-1 and TRBJ2-5, the full variable domain reads SAVISQKPSRDICQRGTSLTIQCQVDSQVTMMFWYRQQPGQSLTLIATANQGSEATYESGFVIDKFPISRPNLTFSTLTVSNMSPEDSSIYLCSVDSGQGGIQETQYFGPGTRLLVL.

This clone showed up just once. J is TRBJ1-1 and V is TRBV29-1; TRBD1 might be the D (5 bases). The germline gives CDR1 SQVTM, CDR2 ANQGSEA. Trimming shortened V by 7 bases and J by 0 bases, and 15 bases separated the two germline ends. This CDR3 region has 14 residues. As DNA, the CDR3 is TGCAGCGGAGGGGACCCACGCTTGAACACTGAAGCTTTCTTT. Amino acid sequence: CSGGDPRLNTEAFF. Filled out from reference TRBV29-1 and TRBJ1-1, the complete variable domain reads SAVISQKPSRDICQRGTSLTIQCQVDSQVTMMFWYRQQPGQSLTLIATANQGSEATYESGFVIDKFPISRPNLTFSTLTVSNMSPEDSSIYLCSGGDPRLNTEAFFGQGTRLTVV.

The chain is built from TRBV29-1 and TRBJ1-4; 7 bases fit TRBD1. This CDR3 spans 15 amino acids. Germline values: CDR1 SQVTM, CDR2 ANQGSEA. Trimming removed 6 bases from V and 4 bases from J; junction bases left unmatched: 11. The CDR3 protein is CSVNYRDSHNEKLFF. The CDR3 DNA sequence: TGCAGCGTAAACTACCGGGACAGCCATAATGAAAAACTGTTTTTT.

Of note for this clone: Other DNA sequences in the sample encode the same CDR3. The CDR3 spells CSVLDGNEKLFF. The CDR3 DNA is TGCAGCGTTTTAGACGGTAATGAAAAACTGTTTTTT. The chain uses TRBV29-1 and TRBJ1-4; D is ambiguous. V lost 5 bases and J lost 4, with 8 bases in between. This CDR3 has 12 amino acids. Germline V lookup: CDR1 SQVTM, CDR2 ANQGSEA.

This chain links TRBV6-2 or TRBV6-3 with TRBJ2-7; 7 nucleotides align to TRBD2. The CDR3 has 14 amino acids. Germline lookup yields CDR1 MNHEY and CDR2 SVGEGT. The V segment lost 0 bases and the J segment 7 bases; nucleotides outside the gene matches: 6. CDR3 amino acids: CASSYSLAVVEQYF. For the CDR3, the DNA is TGTGCCAGCAGTTACTCTCTAGCGGTGGTTGAGCAGTACTTC.

The J gene is TRBJ1-2, the V gene TRBV19, with D uncertain. CDR1 is LNHDA, CDR2 SQIVND, per germline (reference sequence). The CDR3 has 15 amino acids. The germline V and J ends were trimmed by 3 bases and 2 bases, with 13 bases remaining between them. For the CDR3, the DNA is TGTGCCAGTAGTATCACCCCGACGGCCAACTATGGCTACACCTTC. This translates into CASSITPTANYGYTF.

This clone was counted a single time. The V gene is TRBV7-2, the J gene TRBJ2-7; D may be TRBD2 (7 bases). The CDR3 consists of 13 residues. V lost 5 bases and J 2 bases, leaving 10 bases between the germline ends. From germline, CDR1 is SGHTA and CDR2 FQGNSA. The CDR3 region has the DNA TGTGCCAGCAGCCCGGGGGGCCCCTACGAGCAGTACTTC. This translates into CASSPGGPYEQYF.

CDR3 nucleotide sequence: TGTGCCAGCACCCTAATGAGGCGCTGGATGACCGGGGAGCTGTTTTTT. Its protein is CASTLMRRWMTGELFF. The J gene is TRBJ2-2, the V gene TRBV7-9, with D unclear. In germline, CDR1 is SEHNR, CDR2 FQNEAQ (reference sequence). The CDR3 loop spans 16 amino acids. The V and J ends lost 7 bases and 5 bases respectively, with 20 bases between them.

The rearrangement uses TRBV2 and TRBJ1-5, with D tentatively TRBD1 (5 bases). V gave up 4 bases and J gave up 0 bases, with 13 bases separating them. The CDR3 length is 16 residues. Germline V gives CDR1 SNHLY, CDR2 FYNNEI. In nucleotides, the CDR3 is TGTGCCAGCAGTGGAATGGCAGGGATTAGCAATCAGCCCCAGCATTTT. Residues: CASSGMAGISNQPQHF.

The chain employs TRBV12-2 and TRBJ2-2; TRBD2 was called by the table and not checked on the DNA. TRBV12-2 is shown as a pseudogene. The CDR3 length is 19 residues. The CDR3 region has the DNA TGTGCAAGTCGCTCTCACCCGGGCGGGCTAGCGGGTTACACCGGGGAGCTGTTTTTT. Amino acids: CASRSHPGGLAGYTGELFF.

The chain couples TRBV28 to TRBJ1-5; 7 nucleotides line up with TRBD1. Germline V gives CDR1 MDHEN, CDR2 SYDVKM. The V and J ends lost 5 bases and 7 bases, in that order; junction bases with no gene match: 14. The CDR3 length is 16 residues. The CDR3 loop is CASSHTRQGLYQPQHF. CDR3 nucleotide sequence: TGTGCCAGCAGTCACACTAGACAGGGTTTATACCAGCCCCAGCATTTT.

V usage is TRBV2 and J usage is TRBJ2-2; TRBD1 matches at 7 bases. The CDR3 is 15 amino acids. Germline V gives CDR1 SNHLY, CDR2 FYNNEI. Unmatched junction bases numbered 5, after V lost 7 bases and J lost 0 bases. The CDR3 loop is CASKHRGANTGELFF. CDR3 bases: TGTGCCAGCAAACACAGGGGTGCGAACACCGGGGAGCTGTTTTTT.